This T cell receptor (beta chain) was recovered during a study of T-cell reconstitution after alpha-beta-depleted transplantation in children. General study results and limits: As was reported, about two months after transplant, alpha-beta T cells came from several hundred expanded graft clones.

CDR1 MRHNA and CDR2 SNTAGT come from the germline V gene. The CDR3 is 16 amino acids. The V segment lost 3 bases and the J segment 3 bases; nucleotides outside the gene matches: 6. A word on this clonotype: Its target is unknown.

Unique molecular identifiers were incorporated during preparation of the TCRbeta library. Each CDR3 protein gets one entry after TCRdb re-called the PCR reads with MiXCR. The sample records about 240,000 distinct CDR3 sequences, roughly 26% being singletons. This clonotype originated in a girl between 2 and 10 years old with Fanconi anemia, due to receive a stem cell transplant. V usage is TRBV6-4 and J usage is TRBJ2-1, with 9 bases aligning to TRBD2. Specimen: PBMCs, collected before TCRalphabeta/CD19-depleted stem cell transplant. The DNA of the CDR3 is TGTGCCAGCAGTGAACAGAGCGGGGGGCTCTACAATGAGCAGTTCTTC. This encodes CASSEQSGGLYNEQFF.